This TCR beta chain stems from a study of T cells in Graves' hyperthyroidism and ophthalmopathy (dated by TCRdb to between 2018 and 2020). Context from the whole study: Peripheral blood samples were taken at the time of initial diagnosis, prior to any treatment. A discovery cohort of about 96 patients, about 43 with Graves' ophthalmopathy and over 55 with stable Graves' hyperthyroidism, was used to find distinguishing TCR V-J signatures. Whether ophthalmopathy could be predicted prospectively was tested in an independent validation cohort made up of about 20 hyperthyroidism patients plus 17 patients who later progressed to ophthalmopathy. The 75 to 100 discovery patients were divided at random into training and test sets in a 7:3 ratio. The study also compared thyroid tissue and blood T-cell repertoires from more than five Graves' hyperthyroidism patients. Following sampling, methimazole starting at 30 mg daily was given to hyperthyroidism patients, and high-dose intravenous methylprednisolone was given to ophthalmopathy patients. TCR Vbeta CDR3 sequencing of 120 to 150 peripheral blood samples (43 ophthalmopathy, under 80 hyperthyroidism and approximately 17 progressor patients) is reported in the paper.

The TCR beta CDR3 regions were amplified from the RNA transcripts. A first-round RT-PCR of the TCR CDR3 used the HTBI primer set with the Qiagen OneStep RT-PCR kit. Libraries were constructed in a second round of multiplex PCR, after which size selection and purification were performed. The libraries were sequenced on an Illumina HiSeq2000 using paired-end 100 bp reads. Per the authors' processing: Raw data were processed with SOAPnuke, discarding reads with adapters, uncalled bases, mean Phred below 15, or no exact constant-primer or identifier match. COPE v1.2.5 was used to merge the high-quality paired reads, and each unique nucleotide sequence was defined as a clonotype. MiTCR v1.1 was used to align the clonotypes against IMGT TRBV, TRBD and TRBJ reference segments. The analysis was restricted to V-J combinations with a frequency above 0.0001, which together covered over 99% of the repertoires. A TCS score was defined as the ratio of F50 (clonal expansion) to E x V (chaos), with BLOSUM62-based TCRdist applied between CDR3 peptides within each V-J. Welch's t-statistics and random forest reduced several hundred V-J features to around 14, which were used in a naive Bayes classifier (R e1071). Starting from the raw public reads, TCRdb applied fastp trimming at Q25, assembled clones with MiXCR and retained in-frame beta chains. Rows are combined by CDR3 protein, so each entry shows the most common genes and DNA. The V and J calls follow TCRdb's processing rather than the paper's. This sample has around 600,000 distinct CDR3 sequences in its table, and approximately 15% of those were observed once. Together, the top ten hold 7% to 9% of the sample.

Results and caveats for the whole study, not just this receptor: Sample size was not statistically predetermined, and blinding of investigators to group allocation was not performed. During validation, the model predicted progression to ophthalmopathy a median of approximately 6 months ahead of onset, with 70.59% sensitivity and around 73% specificity. Most expanded thyroid clonotypes (frequency above 0.001) were also detected in blood, suggesting blood repertoires may reflect thyroid immune responses. In cross-validation, a model built on a 13 V-J signature told ophthalmopathy apart from stable hyperthyroidism with over 85% sensitivity and about 81% specificity, and in testing the same model reached 80%/75%.

In the ophthalmopathy patients, disease was moderately to severely active, with a Clinical Activity Score of 3 or more, a NOSPECS grade of 4 or more, and a duration of less than 3 months. Exclusion was applied to patients with uncontrolled infections, other autoimmune diseases, pregnancy or lactation. Clinical symptoms, serum thyroxine and TRAb, thyroid ultrasound, and orbital computed tomography formed the basis for the diagnoses. PBMCs were separated from roughly 9.6 ml of fresh peripheral blood using Ficoll-Paque density gradient centrifugation. Total RNA was extracted using Trizol reagent, and RNA quality was assessed on an Agilent 2100 Bioanalyzer. Compared with germline, V lacks 4 bases and J lacks 6 bases; bases without a gene match: 20. From its cysteine to its phenylalanine, the CDR3 spans 19 amino acids. Only CDR3 DNA remains: 57 bases, in frame from the first base. The germline V gene yields SQVTM for CDR1 and ANQGSEA for CDR2.

For this clonotype: Its target antigen remains unknown. No per-base quality is available; no much larger clone lies one base away.

Sample: blood. Recombination joined TRBV29-1 with TRBJ2-1; TRBD2 matches 11 bases in the middle. This TCR was sampled from a woman aged 18-29 years with Graves' ophthalmopathy. The nucleotides read TGCAGCGTTGTAGCACCAGCGGTGGGCACTAGCGGGAGTTCCAATGAGCAGTTCTTC. It translates to CSVVAPAVGTSGSSNEQFF.